This T cell receptor beta chain originates from a study of blood T cell repertoires in COVID-19. In the study overall: Samples came from the United States, Italy and Spain, spanning acute and convalescent COVID-19. T cells, B-cell-depleted T cells, or PBMCs provided the cDNA or gDNA that served as material.

In the original processing: For nucleated cells, counts were estimated from reference gene primer amplification. The method was immunoSEQ multiplex PCR; TCRdb's version includes in-frame clones alone and lacks a portion of them. The V and J calls and clone size were taken over from that table, and D and trimming were inferred from the DNA. The sample holds about 60,000 clones, roughly 82% seen once. CDR3 length: 15 amino acids. The material sequenced was peripheral blood. The receptor was isolated from a man in his sixties with acute or convalescent COVID-19. This chain joins TRBV12-2 and TRBJ2-7; no check of the table's D call, TRBD1, against the DNA was made. TRBV12-2 is recorded as a pseudogene. The CDR3: CASRPDRGPPYEQYF. The CDR3 DNA is TGTGCAAGTCGCCCCGACAGGGGCCCGCCCTACGAGCAGTACTTC.